This TCR beta chain stems from a study of read filtering for tumor transcriptome and immune sequencing. Across the study: Patients were about 18 male and 11 to 15 female, mean age about 65 years, range roughly 47 to 85. R-ISS stage counts were under 10 for I, about 16 for II, 7 for III. General study results and limits: The sorted CD138-negative fraction was a mixed bone marrow immune population, not purified T cells. Single-read clonotypes: approximately 87% of IR-seq clonotypes (roughly 3.2% of reads), 65% to 75% of RNA-seq clonotypes (approximately 45% of reads).

In the case of this clonotype: No antigen is known for it.

This library used roughly 430 ng RNA and molecular barcoded adaptors spanning alpha/delta and beta/gamma chains. TCRdb reprocessed the reads with MiXCR, giving one entry per CDR3 protein. The sample shows about 39,000 distinct CDR3 sequences, approximately 14% of them seen only once. Sequencing was done on a sample of a population of CD138-negative cells sorted from bone marrow. The TCR originated in a donor aged 40 or older with multiple myeloma.

The DNA for the CDR3 is TGTGCCAGCAGTTACTCCCTAGCGGGGGACTTATACGAAGAGCAGTTCTTC. This sequence encodes CASSYSLAGDLYEEQFF. The chain uses TRBV6-6 and TRBJ2-1; 10 bases are a match to TRBD2. The CDR3 has 17 amino acids. V lost 0 bases to trimming and J lost 10 bases; unmatched junction nucleotides: 12. Germline V gene sequence: CDR1 MNHNY, CDR2 SVGAGI (reference sequence).